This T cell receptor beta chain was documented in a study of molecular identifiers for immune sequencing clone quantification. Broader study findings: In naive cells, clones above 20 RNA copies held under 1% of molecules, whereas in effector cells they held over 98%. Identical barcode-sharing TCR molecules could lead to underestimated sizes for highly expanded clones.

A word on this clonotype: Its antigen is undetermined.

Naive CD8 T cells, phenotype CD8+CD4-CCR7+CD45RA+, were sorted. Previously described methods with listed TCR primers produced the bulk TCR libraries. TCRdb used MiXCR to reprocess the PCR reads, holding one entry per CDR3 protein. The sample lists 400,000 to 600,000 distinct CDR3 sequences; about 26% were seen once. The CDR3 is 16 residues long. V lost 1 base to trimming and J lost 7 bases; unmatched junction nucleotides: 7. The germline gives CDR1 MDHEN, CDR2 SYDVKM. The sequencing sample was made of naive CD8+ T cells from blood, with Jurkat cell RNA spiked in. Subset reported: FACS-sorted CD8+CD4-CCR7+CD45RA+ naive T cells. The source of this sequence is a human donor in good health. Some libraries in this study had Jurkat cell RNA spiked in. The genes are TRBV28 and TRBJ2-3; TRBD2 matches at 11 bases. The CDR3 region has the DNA TGTGCCAGCAGTTTATTGGCTAGCGGGAGGAGAAATACGCAGTATTTT. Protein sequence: CASSLLASGRRNTQYF.